This T cell receptor (beta chain) was recorded in a study of cytomegalovirus exposure and HLA in healthy donors (dated by TCRdb to the late 2010s). Concerning the study at large: An earlier analysis of approximately 640 of the donors reported 250 to 350 Gb of sequence data and 117 million unique TCR beta sequences from 150 million to 200 million T cells. The number of typed donors differed by locus: about 629-630 for A, B, C, DRB1 and DQB1; 500 to 550 for DQA1; 606 for DPA1; and some 470 for DPB1. A separate validation cohort of more than 100 different subjects was used in addition to the roughly 670-subject first cohort. An early release that covered about 600 HLA-typed donors contained about 300 gigabases of sequencing data and around 85 million unique TCR sequences. Of the approximately 370 genotyped donors, roughly 80% were placed in the genetic ancestry cluster associated with self-reported Caucasian donors. The study profiled the T cell repertoires of hundreds of subjects by immunosequencing and related them to cytomegalovirus serostatus. A later genetic analysis used genome-wide SNP genotypes for about 65% of the 666 donors, treating that subset as a discovery cohort. Roughly 5 DR-DQ haplotypes were handled as single units for association and clustering, since linkage in the cohort was strong. Donor age, sex, ethnicity and CMV serostatus were compiled alongside the repertoire data. To predict cytomegalovirus infection status, the study brought together high-throughput TCR immunosequencing, statistical association of individual TCRs with disease status, and machine learning. The study aimed to test whether cataloging public T cell receptors could reveal signatures of past pathogen exposure. In the later analysis, no new phenotypic data were used to find candidate immune exposures; instead, reliance was placed on TCR beta sequences and their occurrence across donors. To decide whether each TCR beta V gene segment behaved as functional or pseudogenic, an earlier analysis of some 600 of the donors relied on high-throughput TCR beta sequencing. On average, about 240,000 unique TCR beta nucleotide sequences were sequenced per donor among about 400 genotyped donors of the cohort, with about 17% of those sequences being non-productive. All discovery cohort repertoires had been generated using a single sequencing platform. In a later analysis, previously published TCR beta repertoires from 670 or so donors were re-analyzed and high-resolution HLA genotyping was added so that TCR occurrence patterns could be studied. Both class I and class II loci were covered by HLA typing, at four-digit resolution. What the research found in general, with its limitations: Some IMGT-functional V segments, including TRBV6-2 and TRBV6-3, could not be distinguished by the 87-base-pair reads and were therefore excluded. According to the authors, the approach could potentially be generalized to other disease states and immunological phenotypes. In vitro tests confirmed that three of the cytomegalovirus-associated TCR beta chains recognize cytomegalovirus antigens. Compared with equally common non-associated chains, HLA-associated TCR beta chains in a later analysis were more clonally expanded and had lower generation probabilities. A cluster of highly shared sequence variants was judged likely to represent a technical artifact of the sequencing pipeline. Because HLA typing was unavailable for some donors at each locus, only the typed subset was used in association tests. Sequencing depth was assumed to be roughly uniform across donors in the presence/absence analyses, though that assumption may not hold. The study gave a list of more than 150 TCR beta chains associated with cytomegalovirus. Most CMV-associated TCR beta chains appeared to be HLA-restricted in a later analysis, and the HLA associations seemed to be driven largely by CMV exposure. A later genetic analysis associated a missense DCLRE1C variant with V-gene and J-gene trimming of TCR beta chains, and an independent cohort replicated the association. For the cohort, immune exposure information was limited to CMV serostatus. When HLA alleles, especially DR and DQ, strongly co-occurred, TCR associations were difficult to assign to individual alleles. Cytomegalovirus status was reported to be diagnosed by the classifier with high specificity and sensitivity in both the original and validation cohorts. In this cohort, only TCR beta chains were sequenced, and detectable features were limited by the absence of alpha or paired-chain data. Correlated functional status among segregating V segments might be attributable to linkage disequilibrium, but an unknown experimental factor could not be ruled out. In an earlier analysis of over 550 of the donors, most TCR beta V segments were observed in productive rearrangements about 90% or about 30% of the time, broadly matching IMGT annotations. Because counts were too low, more than 15 rarely observed V segments, including chromosome 9 orphons, were excluded from the earlier analysis of 587 of the donors. In a later analysis, several top co-occurrence clusters were reported to appear linked to parvovirus B19, influenza, CMV and Epstein-Barr virus. A later genetic analysis reported fewer N-insertions in productive TCRs among donors in an Asian-associated ancestry cluster than the roughly 690-donor mean. In a later analysis, 16,951 TCR beta sequences were associated with specific HLA alleles at a false discovery rate of 0.05. A further reported finding was that TCR beta sequences accurately predicted the HLA-A and HLA-B alleles for most subjects in the first cohort. In a later analysis, the rate of TCR association differed among HLA loci, with DRB1 alleles having the most associated TCRs and HLA-C alleles having the fewest. Most TCR sequences were observed very rarely across donors, whereas some public TCRs were present in many individuals.

The cohort was made up of under 800 healthy bone marrow donors. Cohort members were all nominally healthy when sampled, although unrecorded immune exposures were likely present. The donor was CMV seronegative and belonged to the group of several hundred seronegative cohort members. A peripheral blood sample was provided by each donor, and peripheral blood mononuclear cells were used for TCR beta sequencing. The Qiagen DNeasy Blood Extraction Kit was used to extract genomic DNA from the blood cell samples. To note about this clone: Its antigen is unknown. Within one base of it there is no much larger clone, and no base qualities were kept.

To prepare the library, the immunoSEQ multiplex PCR assay was applied. The multiplex PCR relied on a mix of 60 forward primers for TCR Vbeta segments and 13 reverse primers for TCR Jbeta segments. A multiplex PCR assay on genomic DNA amplified the CDR3 region of rearranged TCR beta genes. Amplified TCR beta libraries were sequenced as 87-base-pair reads on the Illumina HiSeq System. Processing in the source paper ran as follows. In a later analysis, roughly 80 million unique TCR beta chains were counted across the approximately 640 repertoires, and approximately 11 million of these chains were shared by at least two donors. Raw reads were error-corrected and collapsed into unique sequences by a nearest-neighbor algorithm in which closely related sequences were merged to remove PCR and sequencing errors. V, D and J gene segments were assigned by aligning CDR3 sequences to IMGT reference sequences. Each retained sequence needed at least a six-nucleotide match to both a V gene segment and a J gene segment. Rearrangements were classified as productive when the CDR3 lacked stop codons and remained in frame with V and J, and all other rearrangements were classified as non-productive. CDR3 was defined by IMGT convention, running from the second conserved V-encoded cysteine to the conserved J-encoded phenylalanine. In an earlier analysis of 587 of the donors, sequences lacking an unambiguous match to a single V gene segment were excluded. An earlier analysis of a few hundred of the donors classified V segments as functional when productive rearrangements were above 56.7% and as segregating when the standard deviation between donors was above 5%. To diagnose cytomegalovirus status from the catalog of TCR beta chain sequences, a statistical classification framework was built. V and J gene assignment, in a later analysis, came from comparing TCR nucleotide sequences with IMGT/GENE-DB human TR gene sequences. A later analysis assigned CDR3 sequences and most-parsimonious VDJ recombination scenarios with the TCRdist pipeline. In a later analysis, each TCR beta chain was defined by its CDR3 amino acid sequence together with its V-gene family, and reads lacking a unique V-gene family were excluded. As a way to deal with suspected cross-contamination and a sequencing artifact, a later analysis dropped 450 to 600 nucleotide sequences that were highly shared and had low generation probability. A later analysis calculated a clonal expansion index for each public chain from normalized within-repertoire ranks of inferred template counts. A later analysis computed generation probabilities with a VDJ recombination model fitted to out-of-frame rearrangements, and checked the results against IGoR. Hypergeometric tests were used in a later analysis to score TCR-TCR, TCR-HLA and TCR-CMV co-occurrence, with a repertoire-size bias correction applied to the TCR pairs. In a later analysis, false discovery rates were estimated by permuting HLA or CMV assignments 20 times. In a later analysis, co-occurring TCRs were grouped using DBSCAN, with TCRdist sequence similarity added in when clustering inside HLA-allele-positive subsets. Co-occurrence clustering excluded repertoires with fewer than 30,000 or more than 120,000 public chains, plus five with anomalous nucleotide sharing. The table comes from immuneACCESS by way of TCRdb, which keeps in-frame sequences with V and J called. Part of the clones is missing from these tables; in studies checked, under half for an unresolved V gene and the rest for unknown reasons. V, J and clone size are taken as reported in that table, and D and trimming were inferred from the DNA itself. The sample table shows about 120,000 clones, and about 80% are seen once. 2% to 3% of the sample goes to the ten largest clones.

Deletion took 3 bases off V and 4 bases off J, with a span of 27 bases between the germline ends. Spanning cysteine to phenylalanine, the CDR3 consists of 19 amino acids. Only the CDR3 region is kept as DNA, spanning 57 bases read in frame from base 1. As encoded in the germline V gene, CDR1 is KGHSH while CDR2 is LQKENI. Here the chain combines TRBV18 and TRBJ2-5; TRBD2 is possibly the D segment (6 matching bases). The sample taken for sequencing was PBMCs. The sequence derives from a female donor in good health and CMV-seronegative. For the CDR3, the sequence is CASSPPAWRDSAVSETQYF. The DNA is as follows: TGTGCCAGCTCACCCCCTGCTTGGAGGGACTCGGCGGTATCAGAGACCCAGTACTTC.